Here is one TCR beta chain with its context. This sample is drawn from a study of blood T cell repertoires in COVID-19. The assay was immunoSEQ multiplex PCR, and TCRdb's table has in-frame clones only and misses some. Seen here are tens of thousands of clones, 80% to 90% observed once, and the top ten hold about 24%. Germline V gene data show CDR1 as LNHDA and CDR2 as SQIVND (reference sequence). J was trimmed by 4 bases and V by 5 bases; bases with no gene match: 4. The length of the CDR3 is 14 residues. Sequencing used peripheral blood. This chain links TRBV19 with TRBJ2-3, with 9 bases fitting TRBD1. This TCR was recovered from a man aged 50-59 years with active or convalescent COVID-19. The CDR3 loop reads CASSQGQGPDTQYF. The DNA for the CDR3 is TGTGCCAGTAGTCAGGGACAGGGCCCAGATACGCAGTATTTT.